These 8 T cell receptor beta chains share one sample of origin, sequenced in a study of T cells after yellow fever vaccination. TCRdb re-called the 5' RACE reads through MiXCR, storing one row per CDR3 protein. The sample holds a few hundred thousand distinct CDR3 sequences; approximately 12% are singletons and the top ten take 2.5% to 4%. Sequencing was performed on CD4+ T cells sorted from PBMCs, taken 15 days after the yellow fever booster vaccination. These TCRs come from a man aged 18 to 29 who received the YFV17D yellow fever vaccine.

This clonotype was seen a few times. This rearrangement joins TRBV3-1 to TRBJ2-2, with D tentatively TRBD2 (5 bases). The V and J ends lost 1 base and 4 bases respectively, with 10 bases between them. Germline V gives CDR1 LGHDT, CDR2 YNNKEL (reference sequence). This CDR3 contains 15 residues. The CDR3: CASSQGGSGTGELFF. The CDR3 nucleotides are TGTGCCAGCAGCCAAGGCGGCAGCGGCACCGGGGAGCTGTTTTTT.

This clonotype was seen more than once but under ten times. This chain links TRBV4-3 with TRBJ2-7; D assignment may be TRBD1 or TRBD2 (6 bases each). V lost 0 bases to trimming and J lost 2 bases, with 17 bases between them. CDR3 length: 17 amino acids. Germline CDR1 reads LGHNA; CDR2 reads YSLEER. CDR3 region: CASSQDGRGPKTYEQYF. CDR3 nucleotides: TGCGCCAGCAGCCAAGATGGTCGGGGGCCGAAGACCTACGAGCAGTACTTC.

This rearrangement joins TRBV5-6 to TRBJ2-1; 8 nucleotides align to TRBD1. Germline values: CDR1 SGHDT, CDR2 YYEEEE. V lost 4 bases and J lost 2; bases outside the gene matches: 5. The CDR3 is 15 residues long. The CDR3 sequence: CASSPGTGAYNEQFF. The CDR3 bases are TGTGCCAGCAGCCCCGGGACAGGAGCCTACAATGAGCAGTTCTTC.

The chain couples TRBV20-1 to TRBJ2-7; D gene uncertain. Germline lookup yields CDR1 DFQATT and CDR2 SNEGSKA (reference sequence). The CDR3 spans 14 residues. Trimming removed 0 bases at V and 2 bases at J, with 11 bases between. CDR3 sequence (DNA): TGCAGTGCTAGAGATTCAAGGCTAGCCTACGAGCAGTACTTC. Protein sequence: CSARDSRLAYEQYF.

This chain's CDR3 is CASSLRRAPDTQYF. The CDR3 DNA reads as TGTGCCAGCAGCTTGCGCAGGGCCCCAGATACGCAGTATTTT. The V and J genes are TRBV7-2 and TRBJ2-3, with D possibly matching TRBD1 (5 bases). With 3 bases removed from V and 4 bases from J, the gap between germline ends came to 11 bases. CDR3 length equals 14 residues. Germline values: CDR1 SGHTA, CDR2 FQGNSA.

The V call is TRBV7-2, the J call TRBJ2-4; D is possibly TRBD1 (8 bases). V lost 2 bases and J 9 bases, leaving 17 bases between the germline ends. CDR1 and CDR2 from the germline V gene are SGHTA and FQGNSA. The CDR3 spans 15 residues. The CDR3 bases are TGTGCCAGCAGCTTAAGTACAGGGGGGGACGGCATTCAGTACTTC. It codes for CASSLSTGGDGIQYF.

The V and J genes are TRBV30 and TRBJ1-5; 8 nucleotides line up with TRBD1. This CDR3 region has 14 residues. J was trimmed by 6 bases and V by 1 base; bases with no gene match: 5. Looked up from germline, CDR1 is GTSNPN and CDR2 is SVGIG (reference sequence). DNA for the CDR3: TGTGCCTGGAGTGAGTCAGGGACAGGTCAGCCCCAGCATTTT. Its protein product is CAWSESGTGQPQHF.

The chain joins TRBV20-1 to TRBJ2-5; 7 nucleotides line up with TRBD2. V lost 6 bases, J lost 0 bases, and 10 bases stayed unmatched. Germline V gene sequence: CDR1 DFQATT, CDR2 SNEGSKA (reference sequence). CDR3 length: 15 amino acids. This chain's CDR3 is CSALIPRGYQETQYF. In nucleotides, the CDR3 is TGCAGTGCCTTAATACCGCGGGGGTACCAAGAGACCCAGTACTTC.